The 8 T cell receptor beta chains given below trace back to one sample, sequenced in a study of shared clonotypes between healthy human individuals. Sequenced by immunoSEQ multiplex PCR; TCRdb stores in-frame clones only, minus some. This sample yields 700,000 or so clones, of which less than 80% are seen a single time; about 1.7% belongs to the top ten. Sequencing used memory CD4+ T cells sorted from blood. Subset in this sample: CD45RA-negative fraction. These receptors originate from a woman under 40 in good health.

The gene calls are TRBV5-6 and TRBJ2-2, with 8 bases matching TRBD2. This CDR3 is 19 amino acids long. The germline gives CDR1 SGHDT, CDR2 YYEEEE. V gave up 5 bases and J gave up 2 bases; unmatched junction bases: 17. The CDR3 here is CASRSLRDIGTRNTGELFF. CDR3 in DNA: TGTGCCAGCAGGAGCTTGCGGGATATCGGGACTAGAAACACCGGGGAGCTGTTTTTT.

V and J are TRBV4-1 and TRBJ1-2; unclear D gene. The CDR3 sequence is 14 residues long. V was clipped by 0 bases and J by 4 bases, with 9 bases between them. Looked up from germline, CDR1 is MGHRA and CDR2 is YSYEKL. The CDR3 spells CASSQEAQTYGYTF. In nucleotides, the CDR3 is TGCGCCAGCAGCCAAGAAGCACAGACCTATGGCTACACCTTC.

V usage is TRBV28 and J usage is TRBJ2-7; TRBD2 might be the D (6 bases). The CDR3 length is 15 residues. The germline gives CDR1 MDHEN, CDR2 SYDVKM. Trimming shortened V by 3 bases and J by 2 bases, and 14 bases separated the two germline ends. In nucleotides, the CDR3 is TGTGCCAGCAGTTTCCTTAGCGGCCCCCCCTACGAGCAGTACTTC. This encodes CASSFLSGPPYEQYF.

This sequence joins TRBV29-1 and TRBJ2-2; D may be TRBD1 or TRBD2 (6 bases each). Germline V gene lookup returns CDR1 SQVTM and CDR2 ANQGSEA. V lost 4 bases and J 4 bases, leaving 10 bases between the germline ends. The CDR3 is 13 amino acids. Here the CDR3 reads CSVVQGGTGELFF. Written as DNA, the CDR3 is TGCAGCGTTGTACAGGGAGGCACCGGGGAGCTGTTTTTT.

This rearrangement joins TRBV5-1 to TRBJ2-1; 8 positions match TRBD2. This CDR3 is built from 14 residues. Looked up from germline, CDR1 is SGHRS and CDR2 is YFSETQ. The J segment lost 4 bases and the V segment lost 6 bases, leaving 6 bases of the junction unmatched. CDR3 sequence reads: CASTDSGIYNEQFF. The DNA for the CDR3 is TGCGCCAGCACGGATAGCGGGATTTACAATGAGCAGTTCTTC.

This chain uses TRBV7-8 with TRBJ2-1, with D maybe TRBD2 (6 bases). The CDR3 consists of 15 residues. The germline gives CDR1 SGHVS, CDR2 FQNEAQ. The V end was cut by 7 bases, the J end by 6 bases, with 19 bases between. CDR3 DNA: TGTGCCAGCACCCTAGTGCCGGGACTTCGCAATGAGCAGTTCTTC. Protein product: CASTLVPGLRNEQFF.

The chain employs TRBV5-1 and TRBJ2-3; 7 bases align to TRBD2. Germline trimming cut 0 bases from V and 0 bases from J; bases unmatched to any gene: 7. This CDR3 region has 17 residues. Germline assignment: CDR1 SGHRS and CDR2 YFSETQ. The CDR3 DNA is TGCGCCAGCAGCTTGGAAATAAAGCGGGGCAGCACAGATACGCAGTATTTT. Residues: CASSLEIKRGSTDTQYF.

The J gene is TRBJ1-2, the V gene TRBV28, with 7 bases fitting TRBD1. The CDR3 runs 13 residues. The germline V gene encodes CDR1 MDHEN and CDR2 SYDVKM. V dropped 7 bases and J dropped 4; count of bases not matched to a gene: 6. The CDR3 here is CASIRGGGYGYTF. The CDR3 bases are TGTGCCAGCATCCGAGGGGGCGGCTATGGCTACACCTTC.